Presented here are 20 T cell receptor beta chains from one specimen sequenced in a study of molecular identifiers for immune sequencing clone quantification. Using its own MiXCR run on the PCR reads, TCRdb lists one record per CDR3 protein. The repertoire holds under 600,000 distinct CDR3 sequences, with 20% to 25% as singletons. The sample was naive CD8+ T cells from blood, with Jurkat cell RNA spiked in. Described subset: FACS-sorted CD8+CD4-CCR7+CD45RA+ naive T cells. The receptors derive from a human donor in good health. Some libraries in this study had Jurkat cell RNA spiked in.

This clonotype was picked up many times. The chain carries TRBV5-1 and TRBJ2-3; perhaps TRBD1 as D (6 bases). CDR1 is SGHRS and CDR2 is YFSETQ in the germline V gene. Between the trimmed V and J ends, which lost 1 base and 0 bases, there was a span of 9 bases. This CDR3 comprises 15 residues. The CDR3 DNA is TGCGCCAGCAGCTTGAGGACAGAAAGCACAGATACGCAGTATTTT. As protein: CASSLRTESTDTQYF.

A word on this clonotype: One junction end does not reproduce the germline sequence, and a read error may be involved. The chain is built from TRBV6-2 or TRBV6-3 and TRBJ2-2, with 7 nucleotides matching TRBD1. Germline CDR1 reads MNHEY; CDR2 reads SVGEGT. This CDR3 comprises 16 residues. The CDR3 DNA reads as TGTGCCAACAGTTACACCTCAGGGGGAAGCACCGGGGAGCTGTTTTTT. It is translated as CANSYTSGGSTGELFF.

This clonotype was counted ten times or more. V usage is TRBV7-9 and J usage is TRBJ1-5, with 7 nucleotides matching TRBD1. J was trimmed by 5 bases and V by 5 bases; bases with no gene match: 6. CDR1 is SEHNR and CDR2 is FQNEAQ in the germline V gene (reference sequence). The CDR3 is made up of 14 amino acids. The CDR3 is CASSHTGVHQPQHF. The CDR3 coding sequence is TGTGCCAGCAGCCACACAGGGGTTCATCAGCCCCAGCATTTT.

This clonotype was seen more than once but under ten times. The chain joins TRBV7-6 to TRBJ2-7, with 7 bases lining up with TRBD1. This CDR3 has 15 residues. V lost 5 bases, J lost 2 bases, and 9 bases stayed unmatched. CDR1 is SGHVS and CDR2 is FNYEAQ in the germline V gene. The CDR3 loop reads CASSQSGTDPYEQYF. The CDR3 DNA follows: TGTGCCAGCAGCCAGTCCGGGACAGATCCCTACGAGCAGTACTTC.

About this clonotype: This may be a read error: a much more frequent sequence differs by one nucleotide. The chain employs TRBV21-1 and TRBJ1-5; the tabulated D call, TRBD1, remains unverified against the DNA. TRBV21-1 is a documented pseudogene. The CDR3 contains 15 residues. CDR3 region: CASRAGQSSNQLQHF. CDR3 DNA: TGTGCCAGCAGGGCCGGACAGAGTAGCAATCAGCTCCAGCATTTT.

A few counts support this clonotype. This chain links TRBV27 with TRBJ2-7, with unresolved D. Germline V gives CDR1 MNHEY, CDR2 SMNVEV (reference sequence). V gave up 5 bases and J gave up 2 bases, with 7 bases separating them. The CDR3 is 12 residues long. CDR3 loop: CASSPNTYEQYF. The CDR3 region has the DNA TGTGCCAGCAGTCCCAACACCTACGAGCAGTACTTC.

Worth noting for this clonotype: A much larger clone sits a single nucleotide away, making a read error possible. This rearrangement joins TRBV27 to TRBJ2-7; no reliable D call. The V and J ends lost 8 bases and 4 bases respectively, with 18 bases between them. Looked up from germline, CDR1 is MNHEY and CDR2 is SMNVEV (reference sequence). The CDR3 loop spans 14 amino acids. The DNA of the CDR3 is TGTGCCAGCGCCAAAGAGACAAAGCCTTACGAGCAGTACTTC. Amino acids: CASAKETKPYEQYF.

This clonotype was seen at least ten times. CDR3 region: CASRKQGGNTEAFF. The CDR3 DNA follows: TGTGCCAGCAGGAAACAGGGGGGGAACACTGAAGCTTTCTTT. V is TRBV28 and J is TRBJ1-1; 8 bases line up with TRBD1. The CDR3 runs to 14 residues. From germline, CDR1 is MDHEN and CDR2 SYDVKM. V lost 6 bases and J lost 1; bases outside the gene matches: 4.

This clonotype was seen repeatedly, ten times or more. The rearrangement links TRBV5-6 to TRBJ2-3; 7 positions agree with TRBD1. Looked up from germline, CDR1 is SGHDT and CDR2 is YYEEEE. Trimming cost V 2 bases and J 7 bases; bases outside gene matches: 7. The CDR3 spans 14 residues. This chain's CDR3 is CASSFGQDWNTQYF. The CDR3 bases are TGTGCCAGCAGCTTTGGACAGGATTGGAATACGCAGTATTTT.

This sequence joins TRBV2 and TRBJ2-1; TRBD1 might be the D (5 bases). The CDR3 is 20 amino acids. Per the germline V gene, CDR1 is SNHLY and CDR2 is FYNNEI. Trimming took off 3 bases at V and 6 bases at J, with 30 bases between the two ends. The CDR3 DNA follows: TGTGCCAGCAGTGAGTGGGGCAGGCATCTCGTTTCGATAACAGGCAATGAGCAGTTCTTC. Its protein product is CASSEWGRHLVSITGNEQFF.

This clonotype was seen a handful of times. DNA of the CDR3: TGTGCCAGCAGCTTAGCGTACGGACAGGGACAGGACGGGGAGCTGTTTTTT. This translates into CASSLAYGQGQDGELFF. The chain carries TRBV7-2 and TRBJ2-2; 8 bases are shared with TRBD1. The CDR3 spans 17 residues. V shed 0 bases, J shed 7 bases, and the junction held 10 bases outside the gene matches. The V gene's germline CDR1 is SGHTA and CDR2 FQGNSA.

As to this clonotype: It may be a read error: a sequence one base away is much more abundant. This CDR3 fails to terminate in the conserved phenylalanine or tryptophan, so it likely reflects a read error. V and J are TRBV4-1 and TRBJ2-7; 12 bases align to TRBD2. The CDR3 consists of 14 residues. Germline V lookup: CDR1 MGHRA, CDR2 YSYEKL. V shed 4 bases, J shed 5 bases, and the junction held 3 bases outside the gene matches. The CDR3 region is CASSPRLAGDEQYL. The CDR3 DNA follows: TGCGCCAGCAGCCCCCGACTAGCGGGGGACGAGCAGTACCTC.

This chain links TRBV27 with TRBJ1-2, with 8 bases that match TRBD1. The CDR3 extends over 14 amino acids. Losses at the gene ends were 4 bases for V and 5 bases for J; bases not matched to a gene: 6. Per germline, CDR1 MNHEY and CDR2 SMNVEV (reference sequence). The CDR3 protein is CASSSGTGPYGYTF. The CDR3 bases are TGTGCCAGCAGTTCCGGGACAGGCCCATATGGCTACACCTTC.

This clonotype was counted between two and nine times. This chain connects TRBV4-1 to TRBJ2-3; D remains ambiguous. Between the trimmed V and J ends, which lost 1 base and 6 bases, there was a span of 23 bases. Germline-derived CDR1 and CDR2 are MGHRA and YSYEKL. CDR3 length: 18 residues. The CDR3 region is CASSQVITSSYRFDTQYF. The CDR3 bases are TGCGCCAGCAGCCAAGTCATAACCTCCTCTTACCGATTCGATACGCAGTATTTT.

The chain has TRBV30 and TRBJ1-5; unclear D gene. With 2 bases removed from V and 0 bases from J, the gap between germline ends came to 11 bases. Germline CDR1 GTSNPN, CDR2 SVGIG (reference sequence). The CDR3 loop spans 15 amino acids. The CDR3 region is CAWSSREYSNQPQHF. The CDR3 DNA is TGTGCCTGGAGTTCCCGGGAGTATAGCAATCAGCCCCAGCATTTT.

Concerning this clonotype itself: This may come from a read error, since a much larger clone is one base off. It is likely a read error, because the conserved phenylalanine at the end of the CDR3 is missing. The CDR3 coding sequence is TGCGCCAGCAAATACGGGACAGGGCTTTCTGAAGCTTTCCTT. It yields the protein CASKYGTGLSEAFL. V gene TRBV5-1 combines with J gene TRBJ1-1, with TRBD1 matching 9 bases. In germline, CDR1 is SGHRS, CDR2 YFSETQ. The CDR3 spans 14 residues. Unmatched junction bases numbered 9, after V lost 6 bases and J lost 6 bases.

This clonotype was seen many times. The chain carries TRBV19 and TRBJ2-4; 10 bases fit TRBD1. The CDR3 contains 15 residues. Trimming removed 1 base from V and 9 bases from J; junction bases left unmatched: 6. Looked up from germline, CDR1 is LNHDA and CDR2 is SQIVND (reference sequence). The chain's CDR3 is CASSIADRGLGIQYF. The CDR3 coding sequence is TGTGCCAGTAGTATAGCGGACAGGGGGTTAGGCATTCAGTACTTC. Full variable domain (outside the CDR3, taken from reference TRBV19 and TRBJ2-4): DGGITQSPKYLFRKEGQNVTLSCEQNLNHDAMYWYRQDPGQGLRLIYYSQIVNDFQKGDIAEGYSVSREKKESFPLTVTSAQKNPTAFYLCASSIADRGLGIQYFGAGTRLSVL.

This clonotype was picked up a small number of times. The chain links TRBV7-9 to TRBJ2-2; D call uncertain. The CDR3 runs 13 residues. CDR1 SEHNR and CDR2 FQNEAQ come from the germline V gene (reference sequence). V dropped 0 bases and J dropped 7 bases, with 6 bases sitting between them. Written as DNA, the CDR3 is TGTGCCAGCAGCTTAGCGATAGACGGGGAGCTGTTTTTT. As protein: CASSLAIDGELFF.

The V call is TRBV7-3, the J call TRBJ1-1, with D unclear. Germline V gene data show CDR1 as SGHTA and CDR2 as FQGTGA. Trimming cost V 6 bases and J 7 bases, with 12 bases left between them. This CDR3 is 12 amino acids long. The CDR3 DNA is TGTGCCAGCAGTTCAGGTGGTGTTGAAGCTTTCTTT. Residues: CASSSGGVEAFF.

The CDR3 spells CSARIGTPNEQFF. CDR3 nucleotides: TGCAGTGCTAGAATCGGGACACCCAATGAGCAGTTCTTC. The chain recombines TRBV20-1 with TRBJ2-1, with D possibly being TRBD1 (6 bases). The CDR3 has 13 residues. Per germline, CDR1 DFQATT and CDR2 SNEGSKA (reference sequence). V was cut by 2 bases and J by 6 bases, with 11 bases left in between.